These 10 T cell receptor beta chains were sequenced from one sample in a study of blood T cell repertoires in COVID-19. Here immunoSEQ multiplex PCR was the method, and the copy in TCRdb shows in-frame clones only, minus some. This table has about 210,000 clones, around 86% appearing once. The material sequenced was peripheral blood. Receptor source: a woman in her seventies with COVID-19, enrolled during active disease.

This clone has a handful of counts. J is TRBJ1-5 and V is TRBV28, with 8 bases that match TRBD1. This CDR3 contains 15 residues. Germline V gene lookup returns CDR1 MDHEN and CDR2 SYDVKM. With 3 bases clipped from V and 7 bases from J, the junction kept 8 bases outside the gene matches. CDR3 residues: CASSFVGQGRQPQHF. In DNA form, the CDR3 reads TGTGCCAGCAGTTTCGTAGGACAGGGAAGACAGCCCCAGCATTTT. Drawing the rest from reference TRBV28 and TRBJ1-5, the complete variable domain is DVKVTQSSRYLVKRTGEKVFLECVQDMDHENMFWYRQDPGLGLRLIYFSYDVKMKEKGDIPEGYSVSREKKERFSLILESASTNQTSMYLCASSFVGQGRQPQHFGDGTRLSIL.

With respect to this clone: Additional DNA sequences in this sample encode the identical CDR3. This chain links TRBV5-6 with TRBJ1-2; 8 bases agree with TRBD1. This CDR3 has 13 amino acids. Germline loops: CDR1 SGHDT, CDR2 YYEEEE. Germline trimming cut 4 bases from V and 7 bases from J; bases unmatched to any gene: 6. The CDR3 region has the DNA TGTGCCAGCAGCGTTACAGGGGGAGGTGGCTACACCTTC. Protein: CASSVTGGGGYTF.

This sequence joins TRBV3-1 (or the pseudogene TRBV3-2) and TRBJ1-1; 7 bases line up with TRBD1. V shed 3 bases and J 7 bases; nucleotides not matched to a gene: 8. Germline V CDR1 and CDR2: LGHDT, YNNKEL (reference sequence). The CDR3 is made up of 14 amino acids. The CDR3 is CASSQTDRAREAFF. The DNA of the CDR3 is TGTGCCAGCAGCCAGACTGACAGGGCGCGTGAAGCTTTCTTT.

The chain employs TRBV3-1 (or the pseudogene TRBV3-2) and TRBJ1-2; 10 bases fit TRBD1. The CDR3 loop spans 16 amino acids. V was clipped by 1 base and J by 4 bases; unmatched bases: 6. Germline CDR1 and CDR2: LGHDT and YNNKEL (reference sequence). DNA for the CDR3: TGTGCCAGCAGCCAAGGGGGGACAGGGGTTTTCTATGGCTACACCTTC. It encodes CASSQGGTGVFYGYTF.

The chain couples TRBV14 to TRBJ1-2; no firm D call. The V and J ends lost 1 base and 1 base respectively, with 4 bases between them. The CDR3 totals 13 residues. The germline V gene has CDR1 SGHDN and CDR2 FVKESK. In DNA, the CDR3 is TGTGCCAGCAGCCAAGGGCTTAACTATGGCTACACCTTC. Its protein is CASSQGLNYGYTF.

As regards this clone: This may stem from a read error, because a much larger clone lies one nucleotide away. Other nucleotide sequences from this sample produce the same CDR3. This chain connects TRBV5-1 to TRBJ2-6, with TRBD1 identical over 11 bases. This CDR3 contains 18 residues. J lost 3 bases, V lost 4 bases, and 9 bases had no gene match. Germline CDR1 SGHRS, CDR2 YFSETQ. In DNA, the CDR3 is TGCGCCAGCAGCATCCGGGACAGGGGGGAGCTTGGGGCCAACGTCCTGACTTTC. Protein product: CASSIRDRGELGANVLTF.

The DNA of the CDR3 is TGTGCCAGCAGCTTAGGCCGGGTCAACTCTGGAAACACCATATATTTT. Residues: CASSLGRVNSGNTIYF. The rearrangement links TRBV7-9 to TRBJ1-3; D remains ambiguous. There are 16 residues in the CDR3. V was shortened by 1 base and J by 0 bases, with 10 bases between the two germline ends. Germline lookup yields CDR1 SEHNR and CDR2 FQNEAQ (reference sequence). The full variable domain, its missing parts supplied by reference TRBV7-9 and TRBJ1-3, is DTGVSQNPRHKITKRGQNVTFRCDPISEHNRLYWYRQTLGQGPEFLTYFQNEAQLEKSRLLSDRFSAERPKGSFSTLEIQRTEQGDSAMYLCASSLGRVNSGNTIYFGEGSWLTVV.

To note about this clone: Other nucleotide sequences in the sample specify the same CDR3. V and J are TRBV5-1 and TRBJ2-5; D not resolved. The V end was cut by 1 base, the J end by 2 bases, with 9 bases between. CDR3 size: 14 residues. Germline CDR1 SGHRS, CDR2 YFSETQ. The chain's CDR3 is CASSLSRYQETQYF. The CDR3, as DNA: TGCGCCAGCAGCTTGAGTCGGTATCAAGAGACCCAGTACTTC.

CDR3 in DNA: TGTGCCAGCACCTTCAGCGGGGGAGGTCAGCCCCAGCATTTT. It specifies CASTFSGGGQPQHF. The chain is built from TRBV2 and TRBJ1-5; weak D call: TRBD1 (5 bases). The CDR3 is 14 residues long. The ends were cut back, 7 bases at V and 6 bases at J, with 16 bases in the middle. CDR1 is SNHLY, CDR2 FYNNEI, per germline.

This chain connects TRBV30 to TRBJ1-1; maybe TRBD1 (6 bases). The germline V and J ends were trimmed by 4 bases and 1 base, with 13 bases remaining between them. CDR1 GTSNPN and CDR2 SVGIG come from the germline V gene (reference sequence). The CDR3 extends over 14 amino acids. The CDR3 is CAWIRPGQNTEAFF. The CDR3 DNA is TGTGCCTGGATTAGACCGGGACAGAACACTGAAGCTTTCTTT.